Below, one TCR beta chain is given with its context. This sample was taken from a study of blood T cell repertoires in COVID-19. V lost 6 bases, J lost 10 bases, and 13 bases lay in between. Germline V gene sequence: CDR1 MDHEN, CDR2 SYDVKM. CDR3 length: 13 amino acids. Profiling relied on immunoSEQ multiplex PCR, and the TCRdb table lists in-frame clones only, not all of them. The table records about 20,000 clones, around 74% of them present only once. The chain joins TRBV28 to TRBJ1-6; a possible D gene is TRBD1 (5 bases). The clonotype was recovered from a man older than 75 with acute or convalescent COVID-19. Sequenced: peripheral blood. The CDR3 loop is CASRAGHRSPLHF. CDR3 in DNA: TGTGCCAGCAGGGCAGGGCATCGGTCACCCCTCCACTTT.